Listed here are 7 T cell receptor beta chains from one sample, sequenced in a study of T cells expressing NK-cell markers (dated by TCRdb to 2020 to 2022). The receptor library was made with 5' RACE. Sequenced on an Illumina HiSeq 2000. Each CDR3 protein sequence appears as one entry after TCRdb reprocessed the reads, and no DNA is included. This sample's clone table shows 500,000 to 600,000 distinct CDR3 sequences. The ten largest clones represent 3% to 4.5% of the sample. The sample taken for sequencing was blood T cells: a sorted CD56 or NKG2C T cell subset, CD4+ or CD8+ T cells, or bulk PBMC T cells (not recorded which). These receptors originate from a man younger than 35 in good health. Donor details come from another sample of the same person, matched by shared clones.

V and J are TRBV9 and TRBJ2-5. This CDR3 is built from 15 residues. CDR1 is SGDLS, CDR2 YYNGEE, per germline. The CDR3 spells CASSASSRRGETQYF.

J is TRBJ2-5 and V is TRBV20-1; as DNA is missing, the TRBD1 call by TCRdb cannot be tested. Per germline, CDR1 DFQATT and CDR2 SNEGSKA (reference sequence). The CDR3 contains 14 residues. The CDR3 sequence: CSVGIWGSQETQYF.

CDR3 region: CASSLSGSTGYEQYF. The chain couples TRBV5-1 to TRBJ2-7; there is no DNA to check the TCRdb D call of TRBD2. The CDR3 length is 15 residues. The germline V gene has CDR1 SGHRS and CDR2 YFSETQ.

The chain uses TRBV10-1 and TRBJ2-5; checking the TCRdb D call of TRBD2 is not possible without DNA. The CDR3 contains 15 residues. Germline V gives CDR1 WNHNN, CDR2 SYGVQD (reference sequence). CDR3 residues: CASSESSAGEETQYF.

V usage is TRBV7-9 and J usage is TRBJ2-3. Per the germline V gene, CDR1 is SEHNR and CDR2 is FQNEAQ (reference sequence). This CDR3 comprises 15 residues. The CDR3 sequence: CASSLTSTSADTQYF.

This chain uses TRBV7-2 with TRBJ2-4; the D call from TCRdb, TRBD1, cannot be confirmed without DNA. The CDR3 is 16 residues long. Germline loops: CDR1 SGHTA, CDR2 FQGNSA. CDR3 sequence: CASSPSGALAKNIQYF.

The chain joins TRBV27 to TRBJ1-1; as DNA is missing, the TRBD1 call by TCRdb cannot be tested. There are 16 residues in the CDR3. Germline V gene sequence: CDR1 MNHEY, CDR2 SMNVEV (reference sequence). CDR3: CASSLSIGTVNTEAFF.